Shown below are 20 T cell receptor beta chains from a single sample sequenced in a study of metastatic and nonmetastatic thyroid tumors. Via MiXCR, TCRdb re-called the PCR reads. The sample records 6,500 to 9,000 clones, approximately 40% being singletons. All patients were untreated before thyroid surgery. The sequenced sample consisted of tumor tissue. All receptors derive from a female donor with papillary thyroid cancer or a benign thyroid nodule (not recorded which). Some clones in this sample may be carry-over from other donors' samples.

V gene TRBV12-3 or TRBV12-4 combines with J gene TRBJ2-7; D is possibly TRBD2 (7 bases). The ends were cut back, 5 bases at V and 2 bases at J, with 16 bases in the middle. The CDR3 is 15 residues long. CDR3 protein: CASSLLGGGPYEQYF. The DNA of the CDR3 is TGTGCCAGCAGTCTCCTAGGGGGAGGGCCCTACGAGCAGTACTTC.

Here the CDR3 DNA reads TGTGCCAGCAGCCCCAGGGCGACCTACGAGCAGTACTTC. This sequence encodes CASSPRATYEQYF. The chain has TRBV3-1 and TRBJ2-7; possibly TRBD1 for D (5 bases). Germline V gene lookup returns CDR1 LGHDT and CDR2 YNNKEL (reference sequence). Trimming cost V 4 bases and J 2 bases, with 9 bases left between them. This CDR3 contains 13 residues.

The DNA of the CDR3 is TGCAGTGCCATAGCGGGAGGGGGATACGAGCAGTACTTC. It translates to CSAIAGGGYEQYF. The chain carries TRBV20-1 and TRBJ2-7; TRBD2 matches 11 bases. The CDR3 sequence is 13 residues long. Germline CDR1 DFQATT, CDR2 SNEGSKA (reference sequence). V shed 6 bases, J shed 4 bases, and the junction held 5 bases outside the gene matches.

CDR3 in amino acids: CSAPTGSGTDTQYF. The CDR3 DNA reads TGCAGTGCACCGACAGGCTCCGGCACAGATACGCAGTATTTT. This rearrangement joins TRBV20-1 to TRBJ2-3; tentative D call: TRBD1 (6 bases). The germline V and J ends were trimmed by 6 bases and 1 base, with 14 bases remaining between them. The CDR3 contains 14 residues. CDR1 is DFQATT and CDR2 is SNEGSKA in the germline V gene (reference sequence).

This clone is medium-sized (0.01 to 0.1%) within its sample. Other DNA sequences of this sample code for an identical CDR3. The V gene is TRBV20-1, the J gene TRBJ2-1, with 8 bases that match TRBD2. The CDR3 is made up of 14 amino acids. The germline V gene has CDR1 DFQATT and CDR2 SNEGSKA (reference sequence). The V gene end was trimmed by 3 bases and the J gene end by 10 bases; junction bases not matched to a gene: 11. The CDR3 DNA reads TGCAGTGCTAGTGCCGGGAGGGCCGACGGAGAGCAGTTCTTC. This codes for CSASAGRADGEQFF.

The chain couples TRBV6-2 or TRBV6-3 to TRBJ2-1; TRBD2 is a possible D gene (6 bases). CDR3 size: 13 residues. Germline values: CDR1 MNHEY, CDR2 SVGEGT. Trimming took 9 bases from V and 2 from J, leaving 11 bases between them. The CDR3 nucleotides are TGTGCCAGTAACCTAGCGCCCTACAATGAGCAGTTCTTC. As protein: CASNLAPYNEQFF.

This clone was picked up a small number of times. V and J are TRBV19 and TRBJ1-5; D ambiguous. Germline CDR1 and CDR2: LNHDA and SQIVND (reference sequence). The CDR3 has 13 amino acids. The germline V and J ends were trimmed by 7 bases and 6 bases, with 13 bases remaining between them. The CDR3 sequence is CASTRALGQPQHF. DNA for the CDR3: TGTGCCAGTACCCGGGCGCTGGGTCAGCCCCAGCATTTT.

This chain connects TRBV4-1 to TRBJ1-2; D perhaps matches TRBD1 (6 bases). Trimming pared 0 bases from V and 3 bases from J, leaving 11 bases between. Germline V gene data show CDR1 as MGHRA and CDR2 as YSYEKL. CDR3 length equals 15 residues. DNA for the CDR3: TGCGCCAGCAGCCAAGAAATGGGGGCGGACTATGGCTACACCTTC. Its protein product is CASSQEMGADYGYTF.

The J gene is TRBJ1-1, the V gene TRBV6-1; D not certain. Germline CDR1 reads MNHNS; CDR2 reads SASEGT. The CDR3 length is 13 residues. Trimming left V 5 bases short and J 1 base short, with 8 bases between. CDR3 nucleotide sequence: TGTGCCAGCAGTATCCAGGAGAACACTGAAGCTTTCTTT. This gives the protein CASSIQENTEAFF.

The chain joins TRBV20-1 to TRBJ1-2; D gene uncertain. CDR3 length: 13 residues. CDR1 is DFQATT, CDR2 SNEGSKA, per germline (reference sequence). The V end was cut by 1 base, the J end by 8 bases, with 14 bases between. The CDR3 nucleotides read TGCAGTGCTAGAGGCTCCACTGTAATAGGCTACACCTTC. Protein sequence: CSARGSTVIGYTF.

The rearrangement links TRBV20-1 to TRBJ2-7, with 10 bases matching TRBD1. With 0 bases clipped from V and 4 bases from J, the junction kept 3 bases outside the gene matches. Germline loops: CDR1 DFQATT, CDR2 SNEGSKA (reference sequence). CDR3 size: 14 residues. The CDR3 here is CSARDWDRGYEQYF. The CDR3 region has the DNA TGCAGTGCTAGAGATTGGGACAGGGGTTACGAGCAGTACTTC.

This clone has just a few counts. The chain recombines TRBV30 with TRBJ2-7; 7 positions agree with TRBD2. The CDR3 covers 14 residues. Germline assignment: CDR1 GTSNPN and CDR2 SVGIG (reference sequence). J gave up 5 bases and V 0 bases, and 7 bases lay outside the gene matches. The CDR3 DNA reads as TGTGCCTGGAGTGTAGAGCCTAGCGGCCACGAGCAGTACTTC. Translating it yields CAWSVEPSGHEQYF.

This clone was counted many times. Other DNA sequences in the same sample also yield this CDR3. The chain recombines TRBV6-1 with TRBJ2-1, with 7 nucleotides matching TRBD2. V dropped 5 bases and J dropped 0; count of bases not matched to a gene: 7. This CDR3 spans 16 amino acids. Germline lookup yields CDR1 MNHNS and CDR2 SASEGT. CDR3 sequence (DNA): TGTGCCAGCAGTCAAATTAGCGGGCACTCCTACAATGAGCAGTTCTTC. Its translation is CASSQISGHSYNEQFF.

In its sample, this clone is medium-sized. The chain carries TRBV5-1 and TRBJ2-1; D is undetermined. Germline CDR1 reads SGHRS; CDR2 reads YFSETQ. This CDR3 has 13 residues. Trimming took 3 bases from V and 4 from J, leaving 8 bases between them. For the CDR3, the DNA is TGCGCCAGCAGCTCCCAGGTTTACAATGAGCAGTTCTTC. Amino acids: CASSSQVYNEQFF.

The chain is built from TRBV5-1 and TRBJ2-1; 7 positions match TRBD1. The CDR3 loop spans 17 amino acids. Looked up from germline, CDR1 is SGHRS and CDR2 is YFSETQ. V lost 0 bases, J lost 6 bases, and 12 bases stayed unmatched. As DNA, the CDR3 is TGCGCCAGCAGCTTGGAAGATTGGCAGGGGGTTTCCAATGAGCAGTTCTTC. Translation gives CASSLEDWQGVSNEQFF.

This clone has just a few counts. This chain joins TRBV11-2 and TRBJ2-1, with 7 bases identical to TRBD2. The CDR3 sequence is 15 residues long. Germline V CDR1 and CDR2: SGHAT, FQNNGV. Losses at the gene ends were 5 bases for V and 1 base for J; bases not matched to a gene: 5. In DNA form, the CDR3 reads TGTGCCAGCAGCGCCAGCGGGATGTCCTACAATGAGCAGTTCTTC. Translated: CASSASGMSYNEQFF.

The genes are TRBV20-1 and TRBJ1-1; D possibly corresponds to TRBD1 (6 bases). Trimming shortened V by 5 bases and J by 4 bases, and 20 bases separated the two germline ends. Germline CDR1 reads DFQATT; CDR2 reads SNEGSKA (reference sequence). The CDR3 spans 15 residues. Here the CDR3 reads CSAFLRTVGLTEAFF. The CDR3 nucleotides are TGCAGTGCTTTCCTTAGGACAGTGGGCCTCACTGAAGCTTTCTTT.

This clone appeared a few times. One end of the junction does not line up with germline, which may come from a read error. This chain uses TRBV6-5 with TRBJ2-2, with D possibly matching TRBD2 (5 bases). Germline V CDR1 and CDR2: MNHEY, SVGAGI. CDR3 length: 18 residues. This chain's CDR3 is CAGSYGPIGGEGTGELFF. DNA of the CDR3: TGTGCCGGCAGTTACGGCCCGATAGGTGGCGAGGGCACCGGGGAGCTGTTTTTT.

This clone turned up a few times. CDR3 sequence: CASSEMLAGGTDTQYF. The CDR3 nucleotides are TGTGCCAGCAGTGAAATGCTAGCGGGAGGGACAGATACGCAGTATTTT. The V and J genes are TRBV6-1 and TRBJ2-3; 12 nucleotides line up with TRBD2. Germline-derived CDR1 and CDR2 are MNHNS and SASEGT. Unmatched junction bases numbered 3, after V lost 2 bases and J lost 3 bases. This CDR3 is built from 16 residues.

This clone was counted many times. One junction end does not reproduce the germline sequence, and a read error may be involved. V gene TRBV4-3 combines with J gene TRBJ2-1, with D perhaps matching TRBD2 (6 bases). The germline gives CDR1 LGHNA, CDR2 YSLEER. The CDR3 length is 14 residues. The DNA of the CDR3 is TGCGCCAGCGGCCAATATACTAGCAGCAATGAGCAGTTCTTC. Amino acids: CASGQYTSSNEQFF.